This entry describes one T cell receptor beta chain. Its antigen is not known. This PCR relied on a set of 60 Vbeta primers and 13 Jbeta primers. Generated by immunoSEQ multiplex PCR, the TCRdb table keeps only in-frame clones and is missing some. The sample lists 130,000 to 150,000 clones, around 77% occurring once. These data are taken from a study of cytomegalovirus exposure and HLA in healthy donors. Whole-study findings and limits: The productive fraction for most TCR beta V segments was about 87% or about 30% in an earlier analysis.

The CDR3 has 14 amino acids. Trimming stripped 5 bases from V and 4 bases from J, with 14 bases between. Germline V CDR1 and CDR2: PRHDT, FYEKMQ (reference sequence). Source material: PBMCs. The chain combines TRBV13 with TRBJ1-2; D remains ambiguous. The clonotype originates from a woman between 35 and 50 years old in good health and CMV-seropositive. For the CDR3, the DNA is TGTGCCAGCAGCCCGGACGGGGAGGGCTATGGCTACACCTTC. Translated, it gives CASSPDGEGYGYTF.